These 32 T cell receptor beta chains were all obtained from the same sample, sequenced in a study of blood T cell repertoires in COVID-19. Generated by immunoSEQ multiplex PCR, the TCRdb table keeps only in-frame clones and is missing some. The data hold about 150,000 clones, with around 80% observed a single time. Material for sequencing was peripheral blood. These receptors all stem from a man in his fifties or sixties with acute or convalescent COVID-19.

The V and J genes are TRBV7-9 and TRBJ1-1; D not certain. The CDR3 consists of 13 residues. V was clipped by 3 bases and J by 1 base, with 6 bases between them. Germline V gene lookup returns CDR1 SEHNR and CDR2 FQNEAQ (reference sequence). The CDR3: CASSFQWNTEAFF. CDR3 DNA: TGTGCCAGCAGCTTCCAATGGAACACTGAAGCTTTCTTT.

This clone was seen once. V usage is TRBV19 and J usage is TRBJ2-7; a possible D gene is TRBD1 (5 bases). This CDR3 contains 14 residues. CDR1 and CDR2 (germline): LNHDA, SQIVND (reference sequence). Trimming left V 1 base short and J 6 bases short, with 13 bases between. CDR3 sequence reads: CASSIGGRVGEQYF. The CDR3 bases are TGTGCCAGTAGTATAGGGGGCAGGGTAGGCGAGCAGTACTTC.

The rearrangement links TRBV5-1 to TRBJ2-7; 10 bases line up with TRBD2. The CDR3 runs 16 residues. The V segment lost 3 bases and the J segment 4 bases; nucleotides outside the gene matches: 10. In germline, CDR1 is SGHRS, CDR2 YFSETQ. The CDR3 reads CASSSTGTSAVYEQYF. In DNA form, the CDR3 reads TGCGCCAGCAGCTCAACCGGGACTAGCGCCGTATACGAGCAGTACTTC.

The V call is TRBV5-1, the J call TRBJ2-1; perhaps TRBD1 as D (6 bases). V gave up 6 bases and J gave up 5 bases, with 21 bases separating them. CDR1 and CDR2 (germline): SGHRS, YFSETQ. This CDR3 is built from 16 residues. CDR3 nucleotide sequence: TGCGCCAGCAAAACGGGGTCCGACAGGACCAACAATGAGCAGTTCTTC. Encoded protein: CASKTGSDRTNNEQFF.

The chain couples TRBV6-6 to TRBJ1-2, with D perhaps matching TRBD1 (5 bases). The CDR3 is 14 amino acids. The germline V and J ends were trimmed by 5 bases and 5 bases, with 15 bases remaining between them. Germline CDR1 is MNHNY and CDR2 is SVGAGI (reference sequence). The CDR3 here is CASSDPGRVYGYTF. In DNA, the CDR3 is TGTGCCAGCAGTGACCCCGGCAGGGTGTATGGCTACACCTTC.

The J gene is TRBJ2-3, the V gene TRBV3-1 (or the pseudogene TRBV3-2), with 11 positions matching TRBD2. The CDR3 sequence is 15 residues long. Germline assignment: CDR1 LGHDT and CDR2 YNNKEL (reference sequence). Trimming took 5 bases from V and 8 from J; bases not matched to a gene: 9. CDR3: CASSSLAGARATQYF. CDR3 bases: TGTGCCAGCAGCTCACTAGCGGGGGCTCGAGCTACGCAGTATTTT.

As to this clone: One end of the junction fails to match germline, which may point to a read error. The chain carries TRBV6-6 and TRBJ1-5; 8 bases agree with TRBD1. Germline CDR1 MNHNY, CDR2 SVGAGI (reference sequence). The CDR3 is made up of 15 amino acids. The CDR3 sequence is CANSYDRGGNQPQHF. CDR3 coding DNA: TGTGCCAACAGTTACGACAGGGGTGGCAATCAGCCCCAGCATTTT.

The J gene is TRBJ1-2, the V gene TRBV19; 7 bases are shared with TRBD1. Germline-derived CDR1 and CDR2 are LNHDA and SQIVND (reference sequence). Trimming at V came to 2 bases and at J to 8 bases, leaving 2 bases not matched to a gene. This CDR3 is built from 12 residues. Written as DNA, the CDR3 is TGTGCCAGTAGTATACCGACAGGGGGCTACACCTTC. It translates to CASSIPTGGYTF. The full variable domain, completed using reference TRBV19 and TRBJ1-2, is DGGITQSPKYLFRKEGQNVTLSCEQNLNHDAMYWYRQDPGQGLRLIYYSQIVNDFQKGDIAEGYSVSREKKESFPLTVTSAQKNPTAFYLCASSIPTGGYTFGSGTRLTVV.

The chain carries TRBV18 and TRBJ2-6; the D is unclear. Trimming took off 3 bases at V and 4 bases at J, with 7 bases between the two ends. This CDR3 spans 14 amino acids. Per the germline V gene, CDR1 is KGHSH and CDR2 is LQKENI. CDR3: CASSPRRGANVLTF. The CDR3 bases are TGTGCCAGCTCACCCCGCCGGGGGGCCAACGTCCTGACTTTC.

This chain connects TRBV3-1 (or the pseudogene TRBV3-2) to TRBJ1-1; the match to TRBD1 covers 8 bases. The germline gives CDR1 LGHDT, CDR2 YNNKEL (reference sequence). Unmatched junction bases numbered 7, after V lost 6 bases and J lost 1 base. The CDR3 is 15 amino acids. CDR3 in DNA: TGTGCCAGCAGAGACAGGGGTGGAGGGAACACTGAAGCTTTCTTT. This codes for CASRDRGGGNTEAFF.

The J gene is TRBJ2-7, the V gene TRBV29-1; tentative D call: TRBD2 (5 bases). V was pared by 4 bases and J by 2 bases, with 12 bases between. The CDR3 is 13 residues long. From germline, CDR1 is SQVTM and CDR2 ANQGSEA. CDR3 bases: TGCAGCGTTGTAGGCGACGGGACCTACGAGCAGTACTTC. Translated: CSVVGDGTYEQYF.

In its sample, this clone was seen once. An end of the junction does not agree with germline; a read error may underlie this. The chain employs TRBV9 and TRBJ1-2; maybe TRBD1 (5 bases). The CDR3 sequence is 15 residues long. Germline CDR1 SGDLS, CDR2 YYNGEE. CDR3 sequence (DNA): TGTGCCCGCAGCCCGGGGGGGGAGGCTAACTATGGCTACACCTTC. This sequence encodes CARSPGGEANYGYTF.

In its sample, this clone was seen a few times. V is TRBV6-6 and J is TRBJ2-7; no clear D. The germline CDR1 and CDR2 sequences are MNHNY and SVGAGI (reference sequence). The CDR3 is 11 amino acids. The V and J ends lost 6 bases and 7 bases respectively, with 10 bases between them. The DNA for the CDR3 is TGTGCCAGCAGCCGCAGGATGGAGCAGTACTTC. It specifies CASSRRMEQYF.

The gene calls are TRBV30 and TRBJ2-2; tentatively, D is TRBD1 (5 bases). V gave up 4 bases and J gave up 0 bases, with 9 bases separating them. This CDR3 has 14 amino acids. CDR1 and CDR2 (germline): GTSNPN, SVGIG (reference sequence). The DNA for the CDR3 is TGTGCCTGGACCCCAGGGTCGAACACCGGGGAGCTGTTTTTT. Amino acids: CAWTPGSNTGELFF.

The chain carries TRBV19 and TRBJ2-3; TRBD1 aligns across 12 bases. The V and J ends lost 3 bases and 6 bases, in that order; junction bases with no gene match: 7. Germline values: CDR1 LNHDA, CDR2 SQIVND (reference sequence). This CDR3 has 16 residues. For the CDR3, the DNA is TGTGCCAGTAGTATCAGAGGGACAGGGGGCGTGGATACGCAGTATTTT. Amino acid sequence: CASSIRGTGGVDTQYF.

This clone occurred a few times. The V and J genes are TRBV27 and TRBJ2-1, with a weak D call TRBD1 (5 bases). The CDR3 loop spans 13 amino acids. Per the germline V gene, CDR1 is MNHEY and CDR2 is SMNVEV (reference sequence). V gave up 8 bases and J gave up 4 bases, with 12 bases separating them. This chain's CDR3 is CASRWGTYNEQFF. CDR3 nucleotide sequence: TGTGCCAGCCGTTGGGGCACGTACAATGAGCAGTTCTTC.

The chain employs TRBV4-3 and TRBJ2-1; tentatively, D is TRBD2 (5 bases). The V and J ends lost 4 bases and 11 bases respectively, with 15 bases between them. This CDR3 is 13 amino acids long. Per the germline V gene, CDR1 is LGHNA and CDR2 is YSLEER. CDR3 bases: TGCGCCAGCAGCCCTGACCCTACTAGGCAGCAGTTCTTC. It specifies CASSPDPTRQQFF.

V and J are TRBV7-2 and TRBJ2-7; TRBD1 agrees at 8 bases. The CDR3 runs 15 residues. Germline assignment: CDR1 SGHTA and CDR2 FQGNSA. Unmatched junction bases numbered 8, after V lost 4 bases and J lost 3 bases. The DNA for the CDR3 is TGTGCCAGCAGCTCTCAACGGGGACAGGTCTACGAGCAGTACTTC. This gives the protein CASSSQRGQVYEQYF. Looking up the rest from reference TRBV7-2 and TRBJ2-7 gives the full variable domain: GAGVSQSPSNKVTEKGKDVELRCDPISGHTALYWYRQSLGQGLEFLIYFQGNSAPDKSGLPSDRFSAERTGGSVSTLTIQRTQQEDSAVYLCASSSQRGQVYEQYFGPGTRLTVT.

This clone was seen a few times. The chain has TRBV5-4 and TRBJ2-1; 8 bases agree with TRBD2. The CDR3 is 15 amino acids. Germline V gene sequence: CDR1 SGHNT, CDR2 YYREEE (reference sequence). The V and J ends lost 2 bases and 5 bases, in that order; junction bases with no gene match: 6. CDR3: CASSLNSGVNNEQFF. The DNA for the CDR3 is TGTGCCAGCAGCTTAAATAGCGGGGTCAACAATGAGCAGTTCTTC.

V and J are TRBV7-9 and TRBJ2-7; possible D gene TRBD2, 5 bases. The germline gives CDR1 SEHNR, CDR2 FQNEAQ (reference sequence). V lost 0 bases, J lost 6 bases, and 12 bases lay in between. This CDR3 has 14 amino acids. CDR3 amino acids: CASSLAGATFEQYF. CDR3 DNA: TGTGCCAGCAGCTTAGCGGGAGCGACCTTCGAGCAGTACTTC.

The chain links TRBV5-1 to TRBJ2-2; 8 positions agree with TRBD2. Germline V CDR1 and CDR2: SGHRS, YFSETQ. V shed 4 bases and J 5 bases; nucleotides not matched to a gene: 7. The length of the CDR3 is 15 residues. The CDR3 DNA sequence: TGCGCCAGCAGCGGGGGGACTAGTAGAACCGGGGAGCTGTTTTTT. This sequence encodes CASSGGTSRTGELFF.

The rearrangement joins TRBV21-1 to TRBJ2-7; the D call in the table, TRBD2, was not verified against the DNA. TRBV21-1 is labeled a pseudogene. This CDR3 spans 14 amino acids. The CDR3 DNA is TGTGCCAGCAGCAAAGCGGGAGGCTCCTACGAGCAGTACTTC. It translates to CASSKAGGSYEQYF.

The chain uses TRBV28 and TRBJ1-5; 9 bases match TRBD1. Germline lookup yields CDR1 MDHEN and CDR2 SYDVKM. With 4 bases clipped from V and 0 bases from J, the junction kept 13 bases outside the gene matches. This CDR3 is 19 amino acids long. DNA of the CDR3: TGTGCCAGCAGTTATACTCATCGGGACAGGGATTATAGCAATCAGCCCCAGCATTTT. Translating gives CASSYTHRDRDYSNQPQHF.

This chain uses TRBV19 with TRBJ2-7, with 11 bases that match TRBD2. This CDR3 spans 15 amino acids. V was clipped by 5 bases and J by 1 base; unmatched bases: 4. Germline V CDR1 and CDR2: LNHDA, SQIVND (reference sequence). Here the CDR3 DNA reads TGTGCCAGTAGTGCTAGCGGGAGGTCATCCTACGAGCAGTACTTC. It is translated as CASSASGRSSYEQYF. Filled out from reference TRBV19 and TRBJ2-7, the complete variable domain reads DGGITQSPKYLFRKEGQNVTLSCEQNLNHDAMYWYRQDPGQGLRLIYYSQIVNDFQKGDIAEGYSVSREKKESFPLTVTSAQKNPTAFYLCASSASGRSSYEQYFGPGTRLTVT.

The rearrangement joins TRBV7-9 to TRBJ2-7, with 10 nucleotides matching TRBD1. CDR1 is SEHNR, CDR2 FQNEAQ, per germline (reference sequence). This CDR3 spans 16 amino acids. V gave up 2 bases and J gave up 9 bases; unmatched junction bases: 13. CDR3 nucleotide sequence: TGTGCCAGCAGCTTAATGTTGGCGGGACAGGGGAAGGTGCAGTACTTC. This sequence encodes CASSLMLAGQGKVQYF. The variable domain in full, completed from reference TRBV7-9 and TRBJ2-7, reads DTGVSQNPRHKITKRGQNVTFRCDPISEHNRLYWYRQTLGQGPEFLTYFQNEAQLEKSRLLSDRFSAERPKGSFSTLEIQRTEQGDSAMYLCASSLMLAGQGKVQYFGPGTRLTVT.

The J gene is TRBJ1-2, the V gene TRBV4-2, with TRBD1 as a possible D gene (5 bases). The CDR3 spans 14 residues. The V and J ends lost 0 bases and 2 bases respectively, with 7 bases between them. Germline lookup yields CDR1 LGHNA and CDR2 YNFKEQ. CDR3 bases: TGTGCCAGCAGCCAAGAGGAGGGGAACTATGGCTACACCTTC. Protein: CASSQEEGNYGYTF.

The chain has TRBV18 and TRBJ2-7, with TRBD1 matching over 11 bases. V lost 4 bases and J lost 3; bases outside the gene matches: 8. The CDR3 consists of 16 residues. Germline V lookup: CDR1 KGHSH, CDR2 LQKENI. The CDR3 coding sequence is TGTGCCAGCTCACTTCCGGGACAGGGGGTGAGCTACGAGCAGTACTTC. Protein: CASSLPGQGVSYEQYF.

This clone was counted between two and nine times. The CDR3 here is CASSRESLHWDEQYF. For the CDR3, the DNA is TGTGCCAGCAGCCGGGAGAGCCTGCACTGGGACGAGCAGTACTTC. The rearrangement uses TRBV9 and TRBJ2-7, with D possibly matching TRBD2 (6 bases). There are 15 residues in the CDR3. Germline assignment: CDR1 SGDLS and CDR2 YYNGEE. V lost 4 bases and J 5 bases, leaving 19 bases between the germline ends. Drawing the rest from reference TRBV9 and TRBJ2-7, the complete variable domain is DSGVTQTPKHLITATGQRVTLRCSPRSGDLSVYWYQQSLDQGLQFLIQYYNGEERAKGNILERFSAQQFPDLHSELNLSSLELGDSALYFCASSRESLHWDEQYFGPGTRLTVT.

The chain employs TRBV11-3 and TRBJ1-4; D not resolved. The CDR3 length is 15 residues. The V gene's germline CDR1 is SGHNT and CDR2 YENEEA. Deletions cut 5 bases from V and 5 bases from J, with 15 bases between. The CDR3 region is CASSPIDGINEKLFF. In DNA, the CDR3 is TGTGCCAGCAGCCCCATCGACGGGATCAATGAAAAACTGTTTTTT.

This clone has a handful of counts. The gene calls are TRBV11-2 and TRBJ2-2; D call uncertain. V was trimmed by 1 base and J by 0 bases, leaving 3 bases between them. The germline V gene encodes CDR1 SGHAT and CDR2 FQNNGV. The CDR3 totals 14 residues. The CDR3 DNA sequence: TGTGCCAGCAGCTTAGTAACGAACACCGGGGAGCTGTTTTTT. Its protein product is CASSLVTNTGELFF.

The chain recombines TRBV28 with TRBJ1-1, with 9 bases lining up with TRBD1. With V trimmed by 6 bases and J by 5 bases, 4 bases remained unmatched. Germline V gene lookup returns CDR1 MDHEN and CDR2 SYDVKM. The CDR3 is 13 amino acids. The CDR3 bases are TGTGCCAGCAGCCTGGACAGGGGAACTGAAGCTTTCTTT. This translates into CASSLDRGTEAFF. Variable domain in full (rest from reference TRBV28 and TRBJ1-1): DVKVTQSSRYLVKRTGEKVFLECVQDMDHENMFWYRQDPGLGLRLIYFSYDVKMKEKGDIPEGYSVSREKKERFSLILESASTNQTSMYLCASSLDRGTEAFFGQGTRLTVV.

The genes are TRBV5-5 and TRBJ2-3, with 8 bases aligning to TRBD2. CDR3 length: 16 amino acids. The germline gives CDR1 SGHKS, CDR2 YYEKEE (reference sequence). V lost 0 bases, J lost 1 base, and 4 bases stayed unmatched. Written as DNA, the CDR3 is TGTGCCAGCAGCTTGGACCTCGGGGGGGGCACAGATACGCAGTATTTT. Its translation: CASSLDLGGGTDTQYF.